The following is a TCR beta chain sequence with its context. Its antigen is unknown. The sample is drawn from a study of T cell responses to AZD1222 COVID-19 vaccine. Trimming left V 0 bases short and J 5 bases short, with 13 bases between. CDR1 is LGHNA, CDR2 YSLEER, per germline. This CDR3 comprises 15 residues. The assay was immunoSEQ multiplex PCR, and TCRdb's table has in-frame clones only and misses some. The data hold 110,000 to 150,000 clones, with 85% to 95% observed a single time. Study findings and constraints: The sample set comprised mostly white British donors with more females, and clonal diversity was possibly underestimated. Spike-specific TCR breadth and depth were elevated following two AZD1222 doses. Within unmutated variant regions lay the reported targets of nearly half of spike-specific TCRs. Among AZD1222 vaccinees, only six or seven were seropositive at baseline.

The source was peripheral blood, collected on day 0 of AZD1222 vaccination. This TCR derives from an adult in good health. V usage is TRBV4-3 and J usage is TRBJ1-2; D unclear. CDR3 coding DNA: TGCGCCAGCAGCCAAGAGGCTGGCGACTATTATGGCTACACCTTC. This encodes CASSQEAGDYYGYTF.